A selection of T cell receptor beta chains follows, all from one sample in a study of blood T cell repertoires in COVID-19. Libraries were prepared by immunoSEQ multiplex PCR; TCRdb keeps only in-frame clonotypes and omits some of them. Of 250,000 to 300,000 clones listed, around 90% are singletons. Material for sequencing was peripheral blood. Receptors originate from a woman aged 45 to 65 who had recovered from COVID-19. Each CDR3 is given with its conserved first and last residue. D genes are given only for firm matches.

v_call,d_call,cdr3_aa
TRBV4-2,TRBD1,CASSQGVRGQADTQYF
TRBV6-2/TRBV6-3,.,CASSSFRLLNTEAFF
TRBV5-1,.,CASSFSGGQDYGYTF
TRBV7-2,TRBD1,CASSQDRAFFQHF
TRBV6-5,TRBD1,CASIRDRVNTEAFF
TRBV7-9,TRBD2,CASSLAQAGGLMDTQYF
TRBV7-2,.,CASSSHSGDQVEYF
TRBV6-2/TRBV6-3,.,CASRPSHAESQETQYF
TRBV28,.,CASRPLLNSDTQYF
TRBV7-2,.,CASSKAFDRTGNQPQHF
TRBV6-2/TRBV6-3,TRBD1,CASSPTSGTGLYEQYF
TRBV28,TRBD1,CASSSPGQRAYEQYF
TRBV6-4,.,CASSATGNTEAFF
TRBV9,TRBD1,CASSVDPGGAGYGYTF
TRBV28,.,CASSARQSYYGYTF
TRBV19,.,CASSIDLETSEQYF
TRBV7-2,TRBD1,CASSLDRVGQPQHF
TRBV5-6,.,CASRPLGRRRAYNEQFF
TRBV10-3,TRBD1,CAISSTGNRNPGYTF
TRBV7-9,.,CASSLALAAEQYF
TRBV15,.,CATSRDAGEQYF
TRBV5-4,TRBD1,CASSSPGQTLYGYTF
TRBV4-3,TRBD2,CASSQELAGTKNIQYF
TRBV30,.,CAWRDHRLWALHF
TRBV12-3/TRBV12-4,TRBD1,CASSQGQNYGYTF
TRBV20-1,.,CSAPRGHEQYF
TRBV2,TRBD1,CARTDRASRYGYTF
TRBV11-2,.,CASSLLRRGSSYEQYF
TRBV2,TRBD1,CASSEALETGGDQPQHF
TRBV5-4,TRBD1,CASSWQGAQETQYF
TRBV7-9,TRBD2,CASSPSGGLYNEQFF
TRBV23-1,TRBD1,CASSQSGTGDLAKNIQYF
TRBV3-1/TRBV3-2,.,CASSLSLNARRREGDYGYTF
TRBV21-1,.,CASSRGTGDCEQYF
TRBV19,TRBD1,CASTARQGAKEQYF
TRBV5-1,TRBD2,CASSLSIPGLERSYEQYF
TRBV27,.,CASSLLREITYNSPLHF
TRBV13,TRBD1,CASSQLDRGLQRKLAGPYEQYF
TRBV5-4,.,CASSLEQGYTEAFF
TRBV28,.,CASSIGGDTIYF
TRBV5-5,TRBD2,CASSLLAGEQETQYF
TRBV6-2/TRBV6-3,.,CASSYSLEWPSYEQYF
TRBV5-4,TRBD2,CASRYGLAGGPYEQYF
TRBV18,TRBD1,CASSPEQGANYGYTF